This section outlines one T cell receptor beta chain sequence together with its context. This entry comes from a study of blood T cell repertoires in COVID-19. Study as a whole: The study drew acute and convalescent COVID-19 samples from the United States, Italy and Spain.

The CDR3 has 13 residues. Trimming removed 5 bases from V and 5 bases from J; junction bases left unmatched: 5. Germline values: CDR1 SNHLY, CDR2 FYNNEI. Study processing details: Quantification of nucleated cells was approximated via reference gene primer amplification. Only in-frame clones appear in the TCRdb table, and some are missing; sequencing was by immunoSEQ multiplex PCR. The DNA was the basis for D and trimming; V, J and clone size are from that table. The top ten hold roughly 2% of the sample, which has more than 200,000 clones, 80% to 90% seen once. This chain links TRBV2 with TRBJ2-7; TRBD1 matches at 8 bases. This TCR was sampled from a young man with active or convalescent COVID-19. Input material: peripheral blood. The CDR3 loop is CASSRQGMNEQYF. CDR3 sequence (DNA): TGTGCCAGCAGTCGACAGGGGATGAACGAGCAGTACTTC. The variable domain in full, with the rest retrieved from reference TRBV2 and TRBJ2-7, is EPEVTQTPSHQVTQMGQEVILRCVPISNHLYFYWYRQILGQKVEFLVSFYNNEISEKSEIFDDQFSVERPDGSNFTLKIRSTKLEDSAMYFCASSRQGMNEQYFGPGTRLTVT.